This is a list of T cell receptor beta chains from one sample in a study of T-cell memory formation after mild COVID-19. TCRdb reprocessed the 5' RACE reads via MiXCR and lists one record per CDR3 protein. The sample shows 250,000 to 350,000 distinct CDR3 sequences, roughly 17% of them seen only once. The sequenced sample consisted of PBMCs or a T cell subset sorted from them (not recorded which). These receptors all stem from a young man who had mild COVID-19 (a few samples of this study predate the infection). Cell type and time point are not known. CDR3s include the opening cysteine and the closing phenylalanine or tryptophan. Fields, in order: J gene, V gene, CDR3 length, CDR3 protein.

TRBJ2-7	TRBV28	17	CASQFRRQGLFPRRQYF
TRBJ2-2	TRBV7-8	16	CASSLVGGADTGELFF
TRBJ1-3	TRBV5-1	15	CASSLGGHSGNTIYF
TRBJ2-2	TRBV12-3/TRBV12-4	16	CASTVGGGRVTGELFF
TRBJ2-5	TRBV5-1	14	CASSLTGVGQTQYF
TRBJ2-7	TRBV3-1	14	CAAAGGGGEYEQYF
TRBJ2-1	TRBV20-1	12	CSAYRDSLFPFF
TRBJ1-1	TRBV5-1	14	CASNPRGGDTEAFF
TRBJ1-2	TRBV5-1	14	CASSSQGGDYGYTF
TRBJ2-3	TRBV4-3	13	CASSLTSGDTQYF
TRBJ1-1	TRBV12-3/TRBV12-4	16	CASSSAGDLMNTEAFF
TRBJ1-2	TRBV7-9	14	CASSQAGKEYGYTF
TRBJ2-3	TRBV6-2/TRBV6-3	15	CASSYLGALTDTQYF
TRBJ2-1	TRBV5-1	11	CASSFLDEQFF
TRBJ1-2	TRBV29-1	13	CSVEPVINYGYTF
TRBJ2-3	TRBV5-6	16	CASSQVGDWGTDTQYF
TRBJ2-3	TRBV2	15	CASSEILALTDTQYF
TRBJ2-1	TRBV7-9	14	CASSLRWSGDEQFF
TRBJ2-2	TRBV7-6	16	CASSLELSSWTGELFF
TRBJ2-3	TRBV28	15	CASSFGTGISDTQYF
TRBJ1-1	TRBV27	15	CASSSSLDTVTEAFF
TRBJ2-3	TRBV7-2	15	CASSLERVGTDTQYF
TRBJ2-2	TRBV6-5	14	CASSRGLHTGELFF
TRBJ1-1	TRBV12-3/TRBV12-4	14	CASYLTGLNTEAFF
TRBJ2-5	TRBV7-9	14	CASSYTGTQETQYF
TRBJ1-6	TRBV12-3/TRBV12-4	13	CASSGQGWTPLHF
TRBJ2-3	TRBV27	15	CASSLSASYTDTQYF